In this sample, the clone carrying this T cell receptor (beta chain) turned up a few times. This specimen belongs to a study of blood T cell repertoires in COVID-19. Looking at the study overall: From T cells, B-cell-depleted T cells, or PBMCs came the material, which was cDNA or gDNA.

The CDR3 extends over 15 amino acids. With 2 bases clipped from V and 8 bases from J, the junction kept 7 bases outside the gene matches. Germline loops: CDR1 LGHNA, CDR2 YNFKEQ. This table comes from immunoSEQ multiplex PCR, and its TCRdb copy is limited to in-frame clones, with some not included. This sample has a few hundred thousand clones, with about 85% found just once. Sequencing input: peripheral blood. This receptor was identified in a woman aged 18-35 years with acute or convalescent COVID-19. V and J are TRBV4-2 and TRBJ1-2, with 11 bases aligning to TRBD1. The CDR3: CASSQMDRGLRGYTF. The CDR3 DNA sequence: TGTGCCAGCAGCCAAATGGACAGGGGGCTCAGAGGCTACACCTTC.